This TCR beta chain was documented in a study of T cell responses to AZD1222 COVID-19 vaccine. V was pared by 1 base and J by 7 bases, with 11 bases between. The CDR3 covers 14 residues. Germline CDR1 and CDR2: LNHDA and SQIVND (reference sequence). Using immunoSEQ multiplex PCR, the repertoire was profiled, and TCRdb retains in-frame clones only, with some absent. The profile shows some 160,000 clones, 90% to 95% of them singletons. The gene calls are TRBV19 and TRBJ2-1, with D perhaps TRBD1 (5 bases). The receptor comes from an adult in good health. This specimen consisted of peripheral blood, obtained on day 0 of AZD1222 vaccination. The CDR3: CASSIGGAYNEQFF. The CDR3 region has the DNA TGTGCCAGTAGTATAGGGGGCGCATATAATGAGCAGTTCTTC.